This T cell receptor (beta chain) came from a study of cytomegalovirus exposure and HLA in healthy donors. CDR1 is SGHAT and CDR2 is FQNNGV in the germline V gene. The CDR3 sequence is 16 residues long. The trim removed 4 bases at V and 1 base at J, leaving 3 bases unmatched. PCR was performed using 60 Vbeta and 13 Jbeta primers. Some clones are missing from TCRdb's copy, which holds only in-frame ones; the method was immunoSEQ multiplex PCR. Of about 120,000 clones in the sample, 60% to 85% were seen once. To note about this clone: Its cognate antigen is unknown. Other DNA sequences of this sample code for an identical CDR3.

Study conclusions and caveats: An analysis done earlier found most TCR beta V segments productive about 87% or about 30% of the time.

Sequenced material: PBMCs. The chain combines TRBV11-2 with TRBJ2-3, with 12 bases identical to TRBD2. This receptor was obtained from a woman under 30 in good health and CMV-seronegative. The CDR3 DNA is TGTGCCAGCAGCTCCGGACTAGCGGGGCGCACAGATACGCAGTATTTT. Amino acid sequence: CASSSGLAGRTDTQYF.